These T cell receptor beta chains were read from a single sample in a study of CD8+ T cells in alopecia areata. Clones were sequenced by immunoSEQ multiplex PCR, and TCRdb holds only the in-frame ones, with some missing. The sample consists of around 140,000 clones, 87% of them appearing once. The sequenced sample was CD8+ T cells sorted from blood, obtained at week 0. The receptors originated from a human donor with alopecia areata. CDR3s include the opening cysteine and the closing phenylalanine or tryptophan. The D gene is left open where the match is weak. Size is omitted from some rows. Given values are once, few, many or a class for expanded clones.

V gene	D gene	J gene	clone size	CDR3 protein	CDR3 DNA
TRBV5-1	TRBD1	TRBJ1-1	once	CASSLPQGENTEAFF	TGCGCCAGCAGCTTGCCGCAGGGGGAGAACACTGAAGCTTTCTTT
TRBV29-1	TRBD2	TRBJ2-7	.	CSVVWLAGTYEQYF	TGCAGCGTTGTTTGGCTAGCGGGAACCTACGAGCAGTACTTC
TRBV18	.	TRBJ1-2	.	CASSDRTSNYGYTF	TGTGCCAGCTCAGACAGGACATCTAACTATGGCTACACCTTC
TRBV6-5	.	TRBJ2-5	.	CASIRGAGTQETQYF	TGTGCCAGCATTCGTGGGGCAGGGACTCAAGAGACCCAGTACTTC
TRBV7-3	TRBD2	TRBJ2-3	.	CASSSSGGSTDTQYF	TGTGCCAGCAGCTCGAGCGGGGGAAGCACAGATACGCAGTATTTT
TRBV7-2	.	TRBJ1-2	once	CASSLEPGPGDGYTF	TGTGCCAGCAGCTTAGAACCGGGACCCGGGGATGGCTACACCTTC
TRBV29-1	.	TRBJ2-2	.	CSVSTGDNGELFF	TGCAGCGTTTCGACTGGGGATAACGGGGAGCTGTTTTTT
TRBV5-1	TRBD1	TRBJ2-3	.	CASSWGQALPTDTQYF	TGCGCCAGCAGCTGGGGACAGGCGCTACCCACAGATACGCAGTATTTT
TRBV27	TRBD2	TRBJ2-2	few	CASSSGGLAAGELFF	TGTGCCAGCAGTTCCGGCGGACTAGCGGCCGGGGAGCTGTTTTTT
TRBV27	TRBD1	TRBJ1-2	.	CASRGQGLNYGYTF	TGTGCCAGCAGGGGACAGGGACTGAACTATGGCTACACCTTC
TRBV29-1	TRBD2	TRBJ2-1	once	CSVEDGGEWGSYNEQFF	TGCAGCGTTGAAGATGGGGGGGAGTGGGGCTCCTACAATGAGCAGTTCTTC
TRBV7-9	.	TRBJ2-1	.	CASPGLSYNEQFF	TGTGCCAGCCCAGGCCTGTCATACAATGAGCAGTTCTTC
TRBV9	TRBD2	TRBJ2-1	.	CASSDPASGSSYNEQFF	TGTGCCAGCAGCGACCCCGCTAGCGGGAGTAGTTACAATGAGCAGTTCTTC
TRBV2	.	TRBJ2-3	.	CASSDYAGTDTQYF	TGTGCCAGCAGTGATTATGCCGGCACAGATACGCAGTATTTT
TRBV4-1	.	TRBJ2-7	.	CASSQDLGASSYEQYF	TGCGCCAGCAGCCAAGATTTGGGGGCGAGCTCCTACGAGCAGTACTTC
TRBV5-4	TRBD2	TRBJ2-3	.	CASSRTPGLATDTQYF	TGTGCCAGCAGCCGTACGCCGGGACTAGCGACAGATACGCAGTATTTT
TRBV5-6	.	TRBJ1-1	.	CASSPSGRTEAFF	TGTGCCAGCAGCCCCTCAGGGAGGACTGAAGCTTTCTTT
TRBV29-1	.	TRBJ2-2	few	CSVAGPQSGELFF	TGCAGCGTTGCGGGACCTCAGTCCGGGGAGCTGTTTTTT
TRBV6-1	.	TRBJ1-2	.	CASSVPGTLYGYTF	TGTGCCAGCAGTGTACCCGGGACACTCTATGGCTACACCTTC
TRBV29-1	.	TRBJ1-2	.	CSVGQEVGYTF	TGCAGCGTCGGACAAGAAGTAGGCTACACCTTC
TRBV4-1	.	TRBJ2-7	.	CASSPGLGESYEQYF	TGCGCCAGCAGCCCGGGATTAGGGGAATCCTACGAGCAGTACTTC
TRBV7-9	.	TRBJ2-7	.	CASSSTGSEQYF	TGTGCCAGCAGCTCTACAGGGTCCGAGCAGTACTTC
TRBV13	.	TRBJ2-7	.	CASSRGLAEGQYF	TGTGCCAGCAGCCGGGGCCTCGCAGAAGGGCAGTACTTC
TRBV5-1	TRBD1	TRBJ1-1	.	CASSPVQGGTEAFF	TGCGCCAGCAGCCCGGTCCAGGGGGGGACTGAAGCTTTCTTT
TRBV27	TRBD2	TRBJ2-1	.	CASSFTSDPYNEQFF	TGTGCCAGCAGCTTCACTAGCGACCCTTACAATGAGCAGTTCTTC
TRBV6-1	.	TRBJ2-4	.	CASSEFDGGRDIQYF	TGTGCCAGCAGTGAATTCGATGGGGGCAGGGACATTCAGTACTTC
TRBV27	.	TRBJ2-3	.	CASTPLGEDTQYF	TGTGCCAGCACCCCCCTGGGGGAAGATACGCAGTATTTT
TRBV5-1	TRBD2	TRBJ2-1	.	CASSWTSGGRNEQFF	TGCGCCAGCAGCTGGACTAGCGGGGGGAGGAATGAGCAGTTCTTC
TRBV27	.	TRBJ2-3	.	CASSSPRGGLGTDTQYF	TGTGCCAGCAGTAGCCCTCGGGGCGGTCTTGGGACAGATACGCAGTATTTT
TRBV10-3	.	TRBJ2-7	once	CAISGSDGGTYEQYF	TGTGCCATCAGTGGGAGCGACGGTGGTACCTACGAGCAGTACTTC
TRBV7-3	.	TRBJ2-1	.	CASSPTLGLHNEQFF	TGTGCCAGCAGCCCGACTCTGGGACTGCACAATGAGCAGTTCTTC
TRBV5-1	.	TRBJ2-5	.	CASSLEGWGETQYF	TGCGCCAGCAGCTTGGAGGGCTGGGGCGAGACCCAGTACTTC
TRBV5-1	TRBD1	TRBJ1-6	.	CASRDREYNSPLHF	TGCGCCAGCAGGGACAGGGAATATAATTCACCCCTCCACTTT
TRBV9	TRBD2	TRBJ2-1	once	CASSSPLAGGSSYNEQFF	TGTGCCAGCAGCTCCCCACTAGCGGGGGGCTCCTCCTACAATGAGCAGTTCTTC
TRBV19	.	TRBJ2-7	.	CASSMSGVREQYF	TGTGCCAGTAGTATGTCAGGGGTTCGCGAGCAGTACTTC
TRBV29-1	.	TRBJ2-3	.	CSVEESDADTQYF	TGCAGCGTTGAAGAATCCGACGCGGATACGCAGTATTTT
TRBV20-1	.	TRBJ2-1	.	CSTRGDPEQFF	TGCAGCACCAGAGGTGATCCTGAGCAGTTCTTC
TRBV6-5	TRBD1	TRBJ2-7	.	CASTPGQDYEQYF	TGTGCCAGCACACCGGGACAGGATTACGAGCAGTACTTC
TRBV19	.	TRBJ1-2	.	CATPGKDVVFHTF	TGTGCCACCCCCGGGAAGGACGTGGTATTTCACACCTTC
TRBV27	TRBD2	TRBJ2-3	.	CASGAGITDTQYF	TGTGCCAGCGGAGCGGGGATCACAGATACGCAGTATTTT
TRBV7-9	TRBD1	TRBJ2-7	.	CASAGGHTASYEQYF	TGTGCCAGCGCAGGGGGTCACACAGCCTCCTACGAGCAGTACTTC
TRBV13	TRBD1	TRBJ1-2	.	CASSLQGQGNYGYTF	TGTGCCAGCAGCTTACAGGGACAGGGGAACTATGGCTACACCTTC
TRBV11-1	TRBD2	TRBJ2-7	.	CASSFQREDNEQYF	TGTGCCAGCAGCTTCCAGCGGGAGGATAACGAGCAGTACTTC
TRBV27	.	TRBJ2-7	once	CASSSSDGAYEQYF	TGTGCCAGCAGTTCCTCGGACGGCGCCTACGAGCAGTACTTC
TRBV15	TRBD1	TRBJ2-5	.	CATSGPGQDQETQYF	TGTGCCACCAGCGGCCCGGGACAGGATCAAGAGACCCAGTACTTC